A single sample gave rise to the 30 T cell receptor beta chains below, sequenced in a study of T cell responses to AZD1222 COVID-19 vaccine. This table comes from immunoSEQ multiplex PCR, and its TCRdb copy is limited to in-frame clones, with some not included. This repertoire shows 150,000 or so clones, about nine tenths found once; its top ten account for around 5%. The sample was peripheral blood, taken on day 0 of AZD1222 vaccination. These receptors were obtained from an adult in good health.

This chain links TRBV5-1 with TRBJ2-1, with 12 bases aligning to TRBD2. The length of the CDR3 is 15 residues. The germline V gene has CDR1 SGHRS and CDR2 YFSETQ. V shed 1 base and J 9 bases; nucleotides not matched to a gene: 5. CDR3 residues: CASSLLAGGLREQFF. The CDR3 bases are TGCGCCAGCAGCTTGCTAGCGGGAGGGCTCCGTGAGCAGTTCTTC.

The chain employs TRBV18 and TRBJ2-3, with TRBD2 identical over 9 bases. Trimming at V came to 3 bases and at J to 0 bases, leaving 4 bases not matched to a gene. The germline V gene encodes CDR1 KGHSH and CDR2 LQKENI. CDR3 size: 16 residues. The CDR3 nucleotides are TGTGCCAGCTCACCTCTCGGACTAGCGAGCACAGATACGCAGTATTTT. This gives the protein CASSPLGLASTDTQYF.

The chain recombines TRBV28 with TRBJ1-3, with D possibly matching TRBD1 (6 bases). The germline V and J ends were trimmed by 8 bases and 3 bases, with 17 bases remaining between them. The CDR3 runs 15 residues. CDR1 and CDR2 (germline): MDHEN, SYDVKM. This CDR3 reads CASAPDSVFGNTIYF. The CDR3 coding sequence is TGTGCCAGCGCCCCGGACAGCGTTTTTGGAAACACCATATATTTT.

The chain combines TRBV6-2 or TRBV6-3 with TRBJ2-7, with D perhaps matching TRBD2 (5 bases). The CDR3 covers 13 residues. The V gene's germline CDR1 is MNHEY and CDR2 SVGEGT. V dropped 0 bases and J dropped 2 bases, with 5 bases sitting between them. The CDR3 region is CASSYSTTYEQYF. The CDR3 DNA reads TGTGCCAGCAGTTACTCGACTACCTACGAGCAGTACTTC.

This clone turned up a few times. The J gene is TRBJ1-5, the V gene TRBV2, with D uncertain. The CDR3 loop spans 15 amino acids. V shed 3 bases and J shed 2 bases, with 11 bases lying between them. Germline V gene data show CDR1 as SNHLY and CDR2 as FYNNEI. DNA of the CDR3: TGTGCCAGCAGTGACCAGACACTCCGCAATCAGCCCCAGCATTTT. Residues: CASSDQTLRNQPQHF.

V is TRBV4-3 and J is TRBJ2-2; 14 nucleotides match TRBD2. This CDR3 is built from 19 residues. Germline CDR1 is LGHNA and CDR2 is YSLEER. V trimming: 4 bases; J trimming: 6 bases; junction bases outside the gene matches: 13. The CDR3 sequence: CASSLRLAGGPSGAGELFF. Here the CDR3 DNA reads TGCGCCAGCAGCCTCCGACTAGCGGGAGGGCCCTCCGGAGCCGGGGAGCTGTTTTTT.

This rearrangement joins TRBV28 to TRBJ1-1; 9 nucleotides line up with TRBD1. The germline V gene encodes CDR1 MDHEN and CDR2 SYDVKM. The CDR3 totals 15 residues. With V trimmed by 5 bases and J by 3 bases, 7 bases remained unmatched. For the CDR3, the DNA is TGTGCCAGCAGTACCCCGACAGGGGGGGACACTGAAGCTTTCTTT. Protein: CASSTPTGGDTEAFF.

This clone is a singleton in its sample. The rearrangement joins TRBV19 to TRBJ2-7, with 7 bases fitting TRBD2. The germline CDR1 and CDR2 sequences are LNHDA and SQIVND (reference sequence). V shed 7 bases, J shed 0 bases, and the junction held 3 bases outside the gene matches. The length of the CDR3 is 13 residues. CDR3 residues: CASISSGSYEQYF. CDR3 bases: TGTGCCAGTATTTCTAGCGGCTCCTACGAGCAGTACTTC.

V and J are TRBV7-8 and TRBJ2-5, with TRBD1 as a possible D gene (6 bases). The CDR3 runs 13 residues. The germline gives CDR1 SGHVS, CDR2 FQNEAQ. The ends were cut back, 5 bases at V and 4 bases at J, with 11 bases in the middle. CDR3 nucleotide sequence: TGTGCCAGCAGCACGCGGACAGTAGAGACCCAGTACTTC. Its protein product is CASSTRTVETQYF.

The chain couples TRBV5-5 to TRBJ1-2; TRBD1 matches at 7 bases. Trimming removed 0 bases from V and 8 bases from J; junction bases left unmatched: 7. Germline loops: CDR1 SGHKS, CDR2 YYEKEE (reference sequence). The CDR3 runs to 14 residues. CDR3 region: CASSLVQGGVGYTF. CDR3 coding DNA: TGTGCCAGCAGCTTGGTCCAGGGGGGAGTAGGCTACACCTTC.

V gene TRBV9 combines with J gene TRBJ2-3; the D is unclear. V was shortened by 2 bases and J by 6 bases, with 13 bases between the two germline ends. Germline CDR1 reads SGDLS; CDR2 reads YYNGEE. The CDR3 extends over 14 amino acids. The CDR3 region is CASSVNDLSDTQYF. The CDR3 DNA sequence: TGTGCCAGCAGCGTCAACGATCTTAGCGATACGCAGTATTTT.

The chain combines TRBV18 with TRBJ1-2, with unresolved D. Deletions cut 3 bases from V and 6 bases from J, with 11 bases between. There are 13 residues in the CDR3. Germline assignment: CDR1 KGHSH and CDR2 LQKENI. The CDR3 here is CASSPAGLDGYTF. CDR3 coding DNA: TGTGCCAGCTCACCCGCAGGTTTGGATGGCTACACCTTC. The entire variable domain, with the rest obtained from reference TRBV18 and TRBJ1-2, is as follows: NAGVMQNPRHLVRRRGQEARLRCSPMKGHSHVYWYRQLPEEGLKFMVYLQKENIIDESGMPKERFSAEFPKEGPSILRIQQVVRGDSAAYFCASSPAGLDGYTFGSGTRLTVV.

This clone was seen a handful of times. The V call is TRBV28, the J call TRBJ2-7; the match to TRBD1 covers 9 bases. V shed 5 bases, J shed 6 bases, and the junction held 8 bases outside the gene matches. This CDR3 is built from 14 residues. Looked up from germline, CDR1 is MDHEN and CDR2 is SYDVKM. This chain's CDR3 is CASSPPGQGTEQYF. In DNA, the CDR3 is TGTGCCAGCAGTCCCCCCGGACAGGGGACCGAGCAGTACTTC. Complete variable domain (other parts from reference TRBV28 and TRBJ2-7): DVKVTQSSRYLVKRTGEKVFLECVQDMDHENMFWYRQDPGLGLRLIYFSYDVKMKEKGDIPEGYSVSREKKERFSLILESASTNQTSMYLCASSPPGQGTEQYFGPGTRLTVT.

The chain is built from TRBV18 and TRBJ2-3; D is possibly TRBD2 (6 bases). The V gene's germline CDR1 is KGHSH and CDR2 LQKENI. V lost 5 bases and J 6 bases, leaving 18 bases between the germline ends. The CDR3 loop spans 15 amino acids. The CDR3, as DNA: TGTGCCAGCTCAACAAGAAGCGGGTTCACGGATACGCAGTATTTT. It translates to CASSTRSGFTDTQYF. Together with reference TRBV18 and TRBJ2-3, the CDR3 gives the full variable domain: NAGVMQNPRHLVRRRGQEARLRCSPMKGHSHVYWYRQLPEEGLKFMVYLQKENIIDESGMPKERFSAEFPKEGPSILRIQQVVRGDSAAYFCASSTRSGFTDTQYFGPGTRLTVL.

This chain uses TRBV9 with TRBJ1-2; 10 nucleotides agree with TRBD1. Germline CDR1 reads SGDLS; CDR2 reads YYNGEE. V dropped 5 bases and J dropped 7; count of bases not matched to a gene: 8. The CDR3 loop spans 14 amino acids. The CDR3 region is CASRSGTGVRGYTF. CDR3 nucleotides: TGTGCCAGCAGGTCCGGGACAGGGGTTCGTGGCTACACCTTC.

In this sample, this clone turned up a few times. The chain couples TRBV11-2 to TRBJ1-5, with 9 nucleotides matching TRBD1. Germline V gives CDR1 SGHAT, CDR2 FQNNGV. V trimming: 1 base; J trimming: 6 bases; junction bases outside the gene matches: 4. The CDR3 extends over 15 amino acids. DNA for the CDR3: TGTGCCAGCAGCTTAGGGGGACAGGGTGGTCAGCCCCAGCATTTT. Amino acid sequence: CASSLGGQGGQPQHF.

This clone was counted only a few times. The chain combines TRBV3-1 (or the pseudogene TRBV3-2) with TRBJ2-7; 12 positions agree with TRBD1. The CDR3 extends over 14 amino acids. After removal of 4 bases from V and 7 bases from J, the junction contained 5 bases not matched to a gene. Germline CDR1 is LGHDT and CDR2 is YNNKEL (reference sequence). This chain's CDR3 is CASSPRDRGQEQYF. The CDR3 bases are TGTGCCAGCAGCCCCCGGGACAGGGGGCAGGAGCAGTACTTC.

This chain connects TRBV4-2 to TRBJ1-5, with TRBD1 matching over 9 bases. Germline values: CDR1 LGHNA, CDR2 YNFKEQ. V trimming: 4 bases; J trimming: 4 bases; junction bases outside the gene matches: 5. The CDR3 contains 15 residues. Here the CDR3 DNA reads TGTGCCAGCAGCCCATATGACAGGGGGAATCAGCCCCAGCATTTT. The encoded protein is CASSPYDRGNQPQHF.

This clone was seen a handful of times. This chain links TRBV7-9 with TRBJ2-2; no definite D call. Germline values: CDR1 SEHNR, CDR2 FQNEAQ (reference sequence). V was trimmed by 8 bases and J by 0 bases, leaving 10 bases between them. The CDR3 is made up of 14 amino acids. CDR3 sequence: CASGAVTNTGELFF. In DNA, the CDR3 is TGTGCCAGCGGCGCGGTAACGAACACCGGGGAGCTGTTTTTT. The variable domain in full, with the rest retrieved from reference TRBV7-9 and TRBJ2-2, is DTGVSQNPRHKITKRGQNVTFRCDPISEHNRLYWYRQTLGQGPEFLTYFQNEAQLEKSRLLSDRFSAERPKGSFSTLEIQRTEQGDSAMYLCASGAVTNTGELFFGEGSRLTVL.

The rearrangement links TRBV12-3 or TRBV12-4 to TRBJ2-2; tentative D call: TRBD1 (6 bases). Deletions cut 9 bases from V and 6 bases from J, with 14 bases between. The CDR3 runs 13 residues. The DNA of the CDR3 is TGTGCCAGTAACAGGGACGTCGCCGGGGAGCTGTTTTTT. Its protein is CASNRDVAGELFF.

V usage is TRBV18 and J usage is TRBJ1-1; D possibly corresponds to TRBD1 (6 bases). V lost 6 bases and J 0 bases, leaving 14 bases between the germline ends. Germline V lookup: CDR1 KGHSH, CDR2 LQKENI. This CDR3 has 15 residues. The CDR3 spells CASSQRTGLNTEAFF. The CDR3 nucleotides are TGTGCCAGCTCCCAGAGAACAGGGTTGAACACTGAAGCTTTCTTT.

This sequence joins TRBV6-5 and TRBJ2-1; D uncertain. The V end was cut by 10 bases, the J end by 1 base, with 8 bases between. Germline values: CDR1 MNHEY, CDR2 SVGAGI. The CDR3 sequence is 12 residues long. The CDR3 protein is CATRWSYNEQFF. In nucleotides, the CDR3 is TGTGCCACCCGTTGGTCCTACAATGAGCAGTTCTTC.

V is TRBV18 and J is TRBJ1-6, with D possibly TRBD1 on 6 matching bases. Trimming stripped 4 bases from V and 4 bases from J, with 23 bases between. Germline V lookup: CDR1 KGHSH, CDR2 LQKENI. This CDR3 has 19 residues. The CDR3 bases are TGTGCCAGCTCACTAAATACAGGGACTACATACGGATATAATTCACCCCTCCACTTT. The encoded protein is CASSLNTGTTYGYNSPLHF.

The CDR3 here is CASSTGVGYGYTF. The CDR3 DNA reads TGTGCCAGCAGCACCGGGGTGGGCTATGGCTACACCTTC. The rearrangement uses TRBV2 and TRBJ1-2, with no clear D. CDR1 is SNHLY and CDR2 is FYNNEI in the germline V gene. Trimming left V 6 bases short and J 4 bases short, with 12 bases between. The CDR3 has 13 amino acids. Combining the CDR3 with reference TRBV2 and TRBJ1-2 gives the whole variable domain EPEVTQTPSHQVTQMGQEVILRCVPISNHLYFYWYRQILGQKVEFLVSFYNNEISEKSEIFDDQFSVERPDGSNFTLKIRSTKLEDSAMYFCASSTGVGYGYTFGSGTRLTVV.

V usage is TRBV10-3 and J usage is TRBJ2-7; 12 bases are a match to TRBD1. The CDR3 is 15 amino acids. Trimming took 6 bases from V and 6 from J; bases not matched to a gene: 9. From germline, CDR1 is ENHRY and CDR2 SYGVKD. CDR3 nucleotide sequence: TGTGCCATCAGCAAAACCGGGACAGGGGGCGTCGAGCAGTACTTC. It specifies CAISKTGTGGVEQYF.

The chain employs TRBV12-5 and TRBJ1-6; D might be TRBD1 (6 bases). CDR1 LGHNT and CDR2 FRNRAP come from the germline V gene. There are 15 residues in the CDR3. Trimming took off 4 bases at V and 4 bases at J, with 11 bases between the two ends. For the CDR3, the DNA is TGTGCTAGTGGTTCAGGGGCGGGATATAATTCACCCCTCCACTTT. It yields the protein CASGSGAGYNSPLHF.

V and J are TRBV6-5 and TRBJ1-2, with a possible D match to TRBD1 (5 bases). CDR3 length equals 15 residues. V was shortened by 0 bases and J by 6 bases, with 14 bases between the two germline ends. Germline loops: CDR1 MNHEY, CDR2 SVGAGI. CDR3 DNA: TGTGCCAGCAGTTACTCGGGGTTAGGGGCCCATGGCTACACCTTC. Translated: CASSYSGLGAHGYTF.

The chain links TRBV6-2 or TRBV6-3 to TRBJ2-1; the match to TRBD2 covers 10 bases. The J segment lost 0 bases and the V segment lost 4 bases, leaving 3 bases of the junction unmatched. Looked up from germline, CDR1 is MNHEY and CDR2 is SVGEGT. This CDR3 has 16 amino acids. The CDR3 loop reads CASSSRLAGSYNEQFF. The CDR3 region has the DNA TGTGCCAGCAGTTCTAGACTAGCGGGCTCCTACAATGAGCAGTTCTTC.

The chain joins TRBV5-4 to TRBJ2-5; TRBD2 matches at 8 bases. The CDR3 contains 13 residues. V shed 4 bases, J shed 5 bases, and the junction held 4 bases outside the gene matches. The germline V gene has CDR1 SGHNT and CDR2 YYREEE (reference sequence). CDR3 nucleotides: TGTGCCAGCAGCCAGCGGGAGCCCGAGACCCAGTACTTC. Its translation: CASSQREPETQYF.

The CDR3 DNA follows: TGTGCCAGCAGCCCTGAGGGGCACCAAGAGACCCAGTACTTC. Protein sequence: CASSPEGHQETQYF. V gene TRBV4-2 combines with J gene TRBJ2-5; D tentatively reads TRBD1 or TRBD2 (5 bases each). The V end was cut by 4 bases, the J end by 0 bases, with 9 bases between. CDR1 and CDR2 from the germline V gene are LGHNA and YNFKEQ. The CDR3 is 14 amino acids.